These 18 T cell receptor beta chains came from one sample sequenced in a study of shared clonotypes between healthy human individuals. Sequencing was performed with immunoSEQ multiplex PCR; in TCRdb, only in-frame clones are kept and a portion is missing. The sample lists 450,000 to 500,000 clones, around 85% occurring once. The sample comprised PBMCs. All receptors come from a woman between 40 and 50 years old in good health. Some clones in this sample may be carry-over from other donors' samples.

This chain connects TRBV28 to TRBJ2-7; D is perhaps TRBD1 (5 bases). This CDR3 is built from 15 residues. Trimming left V 2 bases short and J 6 bases short, with 17 bases between. In germline, CDR1 is MDHEN, CDR2 SYDVKM. The CDR3 DNA sequence: TGTGCCAGCAGTTTAGGGGCAAGTACCCGGTCCGAGCAGTACTTC. It encodes CASSLGASTRSEQYF.

With regard to this clone: This likely stems from a read error, as it lies one base from a far larger clone. This sequence joins TRBV28 and TRBJ1-4; 8 bases line up with TRBD1. Germline-derived CDR1 and CDR2 are MDHEN and SYDVKM. The CDR3 is 14 residues long. The V gene end was trimmed by 6 bases and the J gene end by 6 bases; junction bases not matched to a gene: 6. CDR3 nucleotide sequence: TGTGCCAGCAGACTACAGGGGGACTATGAAAAACTGTTTTTT. Its translation: CASRLQGDYEKLFF.

The V gene is TRBV5-1, the J gene TRBJ2-7; 10 nucleotides align to TRBD1. V trimming: 4 bases; J trimming: 5 bases; junction bases outside the gene matches: 12. The CDR3 has 16 residues. Per germline, CDR1 SGHRS and CDR2 YFSETQ. CDR3 sequence (DNA): TGCGCCAGCAGCAGCCGGGACAGGGGCGGCGGCCACGAGCAGTACTTC. Translated: CASSSRDRGGGHEQYF.

About this clone itself: A far larger clone is just one base off, so this is likely a read error. The chain uses TRBV28 and TRBJ1-3; a possible D gene is TRBD1 (6 bases). Germline V CDR1 and CDR2: MDHEN, SYDVKM. This CDR3 contains 14 residues. Trimming removed 2 bases at V and 4 bases at J, with 9 bases between. The CDR3 nucleotides are TGTGCCAGCAGTTTAACAGGGTTAGGAAACACCATATATTTT. Translating it yields CASSLTGLGNTIYF.

The J gene is TRBJ1-4, the V gene TRBV6-1; 7 bases match TRBD1. The V segment lost 2 bases and the J segment 7 bases; nucleotides outside the gene matches: 7. Per the germline V gene, CDR1 is MNHNS and CDR2 is SASEGT. This CDR3 comprises 15 residues. Here the CDR3 reads CASSELTGASEKLFF. Written as DNA, the CDR3 is TGTGCCAGCAGTGAATTAACAGGGGCAAGTGAAAAACTGTTTTTT.

The chain joins TRBV29-1 to TRBJ1-2; the match to TRBD1 covers 7 bases. The V and J ends lost 5 bases and 7 bases, in that order; junction bases with no gene match: 10. Germline assignment: CDR1 SQVTM and CDR2 ANQGSEA. The CDR3 extends over 13 amino acids. The CDR3 sequence: CSVSQGGEAGYTF. Here the CDR3 DNA reads TGCAGCGTTTCCCAAGGGGGCGAGGCTGGCTACACCTTC.

As regards this clone: A far larger clone is a single base away, which makes a read error likely. V and J are TRBV5-6 and TRBJ2-5; no definite D call. The DNA end is more similar to TRBJ2-7, so the J call may be wrong. The CDR3 covers 15 residues. Germline V lookup: CDR1 SGHDT, CDR2 YYEEEE. This CDR3 reads CASSLRFPGSYEQYF. The CDR3 DNA sequence: TGTGCCAGCAGCTTGCGTTTTCCGGGTTCCTACGAGCAGTACTTC.

This chain uses TRBV2 with TRBJ1-1; TRBD1 matches at 8 bases. This CDR3 comprises 12 residues. In germline, CDR1 is SNHLY, CDR2 FYNNEI. V shed 11 bases, J shed 3 bases, and the junction held 5 bases outside the gene matches. Written as DNA, the CDR3 is TGTGCCGGGGGACAGGAGTACACTGAAGCTTTCTTT. Protein sequence: CAGGQEYTEAFF.

J is TRBJ2-2 and V is TRBV11-2, with 11 positions matching TRBD2. This CDR3 region has 16 residues. Trimming cost V 2 bases and J 6 bases; bases outside gene matches: 5. Germline CDR1 is SGHAT and CDR2 is FQNNGV. CDR3 amino acids: CASSLQLAGVAGELFF. Written as DNA, the CDR3 is TGTGCCAGCAGCTTACAACTAGCGGGAGTCGCCGGGGAGCTGTTTTTT.

The CDR3 reads CASEIKATGELFF. DNA for the CDR3: TGTGCCAGTGAAATAAAAGCCACCGGGGAGCTGTTTTTT. This rearrangement joins TRBV5-4 to TRBJ2-2; D gene ambiguous. The germline gives CDR1 SGHNT, CDR2 YYREEE (reference sequence). This CDR3 contains 13 residues. The V end was cut by 8 bases, the J end by 4 bases, with 12 bases between.

There are many counts of this clone. The chain carries TRBV30 and TRBJ1-2, with D uncertain. CDR1 and CDR2 from the germline V gene are GTSNPN and SVGIG (reference sequence). This CDR3 has 12 amino acids. V was clipped by 2 bases and J by 8 bases, with 12 bases between them. CDR3 residues: CAWSSSVGGYTF. The CDR3 DNA is TGTGCCTGGAGTTCGTCCGTAGGAGGCTACACCTTC.

This clone was counted many times. Other DNA sequences from this sample encode an identical CDR3 as well. The chain is built from TRBV28 and TRBJ1-5; D unclear. CDR3 length: 12 residues. Germline V gene lookup returns CDR1 MDHEN and CDR2 SYDVKM. Deletions cut 5 bases from V and 4 bases from J, with 6 bases between. The CDR3 bases are TGTGCCAGCAGTCCGGGGAATCAGCCCCAGCATTTT. Amino acid sequence: CASSPGNQPQHF.

Of note for this clone: A much larger clone sits a single nucleotide away, making a read error possible. This sample includes further DNA sequences coding for the same CDR3. This chain links TRBV6-6 with TRBJ2-5, with D maybe TRBD1 (7 bases). V lost 3 bases and J lost 2, with 16 bases in between. CDR3 size: 16 residues. Germline CDR1 reads MNHNY; CDR2 reads SVGAGI (reference sequence). CDR3 loop: CASSYLGPGGQETQYF. The DNA of the CDR3 is TGTGCCAGCAGTTATCTAGGGCCAGGGGGGCAAGAGACCCAGTACTTC.

This sequence joins TRBV5-1 and TRBJ2-3; D is unresolved. The ends were cut back, 4 bases at V and 1 base at J, with 10 bases in the middle. The CDR3 spans 14 residues. CDR1 and CDR2 from the germline V gene are SGHRS and YFSETQ. CDR3 nucleotide sequence: TGCGCCAGCAGCCCGACTGGCGGCACAGATACGCAGTATTTT. This encodes CASSPTGGTDTQYF.

Many counts were recorded for this clone. In DNA form, the CDR3 reads TGTGCCAGCAGCTTAGGGGGCGGGAGCGGATACAATGAGCAGTTCTTC. Its protein product is CASSLGGGSGYNEQFF. The chain combines TRBV13 with TRBJ2-1; 7 nucleotides match TRBD2. CDR1 and CDR2 from the germline V gene are PRHDT and FYEKMQ (reference sequence). After removal of 0 bases from V and 4 bases from J, the junction contained 6 bases not matched to a gene. The CDR3 is 16 amino acids.

About this clone itself: A far larger clone is just one base off, so this is likely a read error. The V and J genes are TRBV7-2 and TRBJ2-7; tentative D call: TRBD1 (6 bases). Germline CDR1 and CDR2: SGHTA and FQGNSA. The CDR3 contains 13 residues. With 5 bases removed from V and 3 bases from J, the gap between germline ends came to 11 bases. The CDR3 DNA follows: TGTGCCAGCAGCCACGGACAGAACTACGAGCAGTACTTC. This gives the protein CASSHGQNYEQYF.

The V and J genes are TRBV9 and TRBJ2-3; 16 nucleotides agree with TRBD2. The V and J ends lost 2 bases and 4 bases, in that order; junction bases with no gene match: 7. The germline gives CDR1 SGDLS, CDR2 YYNGEE. This CDR3 has 18 amino acids. This CDR3 is CASSVGTSGRAGADTQYF. CDR3 sequence (DNA): TGTGCCAGCAGCGTCGGGACTAGCGGGAGGGCCGGTGCAGATACGCAGTATTTT.

V and J are TRBV7-2 and TRBJ2-1; D call uncertain. Germline-derived CDR1 and CDR2 are SGHTA and FQGNSA. V was shortened by 3 bases and J by 4 bases, with 10 bases between the two germline ends. CDR3 length equals 14 residues. The CDR3 bases are TGTGCCAGCAGCTTCAATGACGGTTACAATGAGCAGTTCTTC. Amino acids: CASSFNDGYNEQFF.